The 7 T cell receptor beta chains below were found in one sample sequenced in a study of blood T cells in healthy people across ages. Using a J-beta primer mix together with a sample-barcoded 5' primer, a second PCR was run for about 6 to 11 cycles. TCRdb called the 5' RACE reads again in MiXCR, with one record for every CDR3 protein. The sample comprises hundreds of thousands of distinct CDR3 sequences, more than 40% of which are singletons, and 25% to 35% rests with the top ten. The specimen sequenced was blood. The receptor source for this set is a woman aged 60 to 75 in good health.

The chain links TRBV7-9 to TRBJ2-7; 9 nucleotides line up with TRBD2. V shed 7 bases and J 3 bases; nucleotides not matched to a gene: 4. The CDR3 spans 13 residues. CDR1 is SEHNR and CDR2 is FQNEAQ in the germline V gene (reference sequence). In nucleotides, the CDR3 is TGTGCCAGCAACGGCGGGGGGGTCTACGAGCAGTACTTC. As protein: CASNGGGVYEQYF.

The rearrangement links TRBV9 to TRBJ2-3, with D hard to call. This CDR3 has 15 amino acids. V lost 2 bases, J lost 1 base, and 11 bases lay in between. Germline-derived CDR1 and CDR2 are SGDLS and YYNGEE. The CDR3 DNA reads TGTGCCAGCAGCGTCTCCCATTCCGGCACAGATACGCAGTATTTT. It specifies CASSVSHSGTDTQYF.

The chain carries TRBV10-3 and TRBJ1-1; no clear D gene. CDR1 is ENHRY, CDR2 SYGVKD, per germline. This CDR3 has 11 amino acids. V gave up 7 bases and J gave up 4 bases, with 7 bases separating them. CDR3 bases: TGTGCCATCACCCGTGGCACTGAAGCTTTCTTT. It codes for CAITRGTEAFF.

The V call is TRBV28, the J call TRBJ2-7; weak D call: TRBD2 (5 bases). The CDR3 has 16 residues. Germline V gene sequence: CDR1 MDHEN, CDR2 SYDVKM. Trimming cost V 10 bases and J 3 bases, with 25 bases left between them. The CDR3 DNA reads as TGTGCCAACAAAGTCCCCGGCATTCGGAGGTACTACGAGCAGTACTTC. Amino acid sequence: CANKVPGIRRYYEQYF.

With regard to this clonotype: One end of the junction is discordant with germline, which a read error may explain. V and J are TRBV20-1 and TRBJ1-2, with TRBD1 matching over 8 bases. This CDR3 spans 14 amino acids. Germline CDR1 is DFQATT and CDR2 is SNEGSKA (reference sequence). CDR3 sequence reads: CSATAGTGNYGYTF. CDR3 DNA sequence: TGCAGTGCTACAGCCGGGACAGGCAACTACGGCTACACCTTC.

The rearrangement uses TRBV4-3 and TRBJ2-1, with 7 nucleotides matching TRBD2. There are 16 residues in the CDR3. J was trimmed by 5 bases and V by 0 bases; bases with no gene match: 7. Germline V gene sequence: CDR1 LGHNA, CDR2 YSLEER. CDR3 DNA sequence: TGCGCCAGCAGCCAAGATGGAGGGAGGGGCCACAATGAGCAGTTCTTC. Translated: CASSQDGGRGHNEQFF.

Turning to this clonotype: The junction does not match germline at one end; this may be a read error. CDR3 in DNA: TGTGCCAGCAATTTATCTGGGACAGGCTACAATGAGCAGTTCTTC. Amino acids: CASNLSGTGYNEQFF. The chain joins TRBV27 to TRBJ2-1, with 8 bases fitting TRBD1. Germline CDR1 MNHEY, CDR2 SMNVEV (reference sequence). CDR3 size: 15 residues.